This T cell receptor (beta chain) comes out of a study of T cell responses to AZD1222 COVID-19 vaccine. Study-level results: Spike-wide vaccine-associated CD4 TCRs dominated at 160-218 and 743-854. Among the donors, most were white British and more were female, and clonal diversity was possibly underestimated.

In regard to this clone: What it binds is unknown.

TCRdb keeps only in-frame clones here, not all; method: immunoSEQ multiplex PCR. The profile shows 200,000 to 250,000 clones, roughly 94% of them singletons. Specimen: peripheral blood, collected 28 days after the second dose of the MenACWY control vaccine. The origin of this receptor is an adult who received the MenACWY meningococcal vaccine as a control.

CDR3 in amino acids: CASRGVRYEQYF. For the CDR3, the DNA is TGTGCCAGCCGCGGAGTTCGCTACGAGCAGTACTTC. V gene TRBV2 combines with J gene TRBJ2-7; D is ambiguous. This CDR3 is built from 12 residues. V was pared by 8 bases and J by 3 bases, with 11 bases between. Germline loops: CDR1 SNHLY, CDR2 FYNNEI. Filled out from reference TRBV2 and TRBJ2-7, the complete variable domain reads EPEVTQTPSHQVTQMGQEVILRCVPISNHLYFYWYRQILGQKVEFLVSFYNNEISEKSEIFDDQFSVERPDGSNFTLKIRSTKLEDSAMYFCASRGVRYEQYFGPGTRLTVT.